This passage covers 27 T cell receptor beta chains from one sample sequenced in a study of T cells in Graves' hyperthyroidism and ophthalmopathy. TCR beta CDR3 region amplification was performed from RNA transcripts. Primed by the HTBI set, a first-round RT-PCR was run on the TCR CDR3. TCRdb redid the calling of the multiplex PCR reads with MiXCR, one entry per CDR3 protein. The sample consists of hundreds of thousands of distinct CDR3 sequences, 12% to 15% of them appearing once. Sequenced sample: blood. The source of these receptors is a woman in her forties with Graves' hyperthyroidism.

About this clonotype itself: One end of the junction fails to match germline, which may point to a read error. The V gene is TRBV5-4, the J gene TRBJ2-1; D possibly corresponds to TRBD2 (6 bases). This CDR3 has 14 amino acids. Looked up from germline, CDR1 is SGHNT and CDR2 is YYREEE (reference sequence). The CDR3 spells CVSSWGDHYNEQFF. CDR3 bases: TGTGTCAGCAGCTGGGGGGACCACTACAATGAGCAGTTCTTC.

This clonotype was counted many times. The CDR3 is CSARSDREEETQYF. As DNA, the CDR3 is TGCAGTGCTAGATCTGACAGGGAAGAAGAGACCCAGTACTTC. The rearrangement joins TRBV20-1 to TRBJ2-5; the match to TRBD1 covers 7 bases. Germline values: CDR1 DFQATT, CDR2 SNEGSKA (reference sequence). After removal of 2 bases from V and 3 bases from J, the junction contained 6 bases not matched to a gene. The CDR3 contains 14 residues.

This clonotype was observed at least ten times. The J gene is TRBJ2-1, the V gene TRBV30; D is unclear. Trimming removed 0 bases at V and 9 bases at J, with 9 bases between. The V gene's germline CDR1 is GTSNPN and CDR2 SVGIG (reference sequence). The CDR3 loop spans 12 amino acids. CDR3 in DNA: TGTGCCTGGAGTGTCTACGCGGTTGAGCAGTTCTTC. It codes for CAWSVYAVEQFF.

This clonotype was counted many times. The J gene is TRBJ2-5, the V gene TRBV2, with TRBD2 identical over 7 bases. Germline CDR1 is SNHLY and CDR2 is FYNNEI. J was trimmed by 0 bases and V by 8 bases; bases with no gene match: 9. This CDR3 has 15 residues. The CDR3 sequence: CASGGTSAYQETQYF. CDR3 DNA sequence: TGTGCCAGCGGGGGAACTAGCGCATACCAAGAGACCCAGTACTTC.

This clonotype was picked up a small number of times. The chain combines TRBV3-1 with TRBJ2-1, with 14 positions matching TRBD2. The CDR3 consists of 18 residues. V lost 3 bases and J lost 4; bases outside the gene matches: 8. CDR1 and CDR2 from the germline V gene are LGHDT and YNNKEL (reference sequence). The CDR3 DNA sequence: TGTGCCAGCAGCCATTTACCGGGACTAGCGGGAGAGTACAATGAGCAGTTCTTC. It yields the protein CASSHLPGLAGEYNEQFF.

This clonotype came up many times. The genes are TRBV28 and TRBJ2-5; TRBD1 agrees at 7 bases. After removal of 8 bases from V and 2 bases from J, the junction contained 23 bases not matched to a gene. The CDR3 sequence is 19 residues long. In germline, CDR1 is MDHEN, CDR2 SYDVKM. The CDR3 nucleotides are TGTGCCAGCGACCGAGACTTCGGGCAGGGGGTTTCCGAACAAGAGACCCAGTACTTC. Translating it yields CASDRDFGQGVSEQETQYF.

This clonotype was seen many times. The gene calls are TRBV18 and TRBJ2-5; D gene ambiguous. Trimming removed 0 bases at V and 5 bases at J, with 10 bases between. CDR3 size: 14 residues. Per the germline V gene, CDR1 is KGHSH and CDR2 is LQKENI. The CDR3 DNA follows: TGTGCCAGCTCACCACCCGGGCACCCTGAGACCCAGTACTTC. It specifies CASSPPGHPETQYF.

At least ten counts were recorded for this clonotype. The chain carries TRBV7-9 and TRBJ2-1; unclear D gene. The CDR3 length is 15 residues. The V gene lost 4 bases and the J gene lost 6 bases, with 16 bases spanning the gap. CDR1 is SEHNR, CDR2 FQNEAQ, per germline (reference sequence). The CDR3 DNA reads TGTGCCAGCAGCTCACCCCGGGTGGCTCCCAATGAGCAGTTCTTC. Translated: CASSSPRVAPNEQFF.

A few counts support this clonotype. The gene calls are TRBV5-1 and TRBJ2-2; 8 bases are a match to TRBD2. CDR1 is SGHRS, CDR2 YFSETQ, per germline. Trimming cost V 4 bases and J 2 bases; bases outside gene matches: 10. This CDR3 has 17 amino acids. CDR3 sequence reads: CASSLSPGTSNTGELFF. In DNA form, the CDR3 reads TGCGCCAGCAGCCTATCGCCGGGGACTAGTAACACCGGGGAGCTGTTTTTT. The full variable domain, its missing parts supplied by reference TRBV5-1 and TRBJ2-2, is KAGVTQTPRYLIKTRGQQVTLSCSPISGHRSVSWYQQTPGQGLQFLFEYFSETQRNKGNFPGRFSGRQFSNSRSEMNVSTLELGDSALYLCASSLSPGTSNTGELFFGEGSRLTVL.

The rearrangement joins TRBV20-1 to TRBJ2-7, with D possibly matching TRBD2 (6 bases). The germline V and J ends were trimmed by 0 bases and 0 bases, with 12 bases remaining between them. Germline CDR1 DFQATT, CDR2 SNEGSKA (reference sequence). CDR3 size: 15 residues. The CDR3 DNA follows: TGCAGTGCTAGAGACACAGCGGGTAGCTCCTACGAGCAGTACTTC. Its translation is CSARDTAGSSYEQYF.

This clonotype occurred many times. The chain recombines TRBV20-1 with TRBJ2-7; D perhaps matches TRBD2 (5 bases). The CDR3 loop spans 13 amino acids. Germline V gene lookup returns CDR1 DFQATT and CDR2 SNEGSKA (reference sequence). Trimming took off 6 bases at V and 3 bases at J, with 15 bases between the two ends. CDR3 in DNA: TGCAGTGCGGAGAAAATGGGAGACTACGAGCAGTACTTC. The encoded protein is CSAEKMGDYEQYF.

There are many counts of this clonotype. The chain joins TRBV5-1 to TRBJ2-7; D assignment may be TRBD1 or TRBD2 (6 bases each). V dropped 0 bases and J dropped 4 bases, with 17 bases sitting between them. Germline lookup yields CDR1 SGHRS and CDR2 YFSETQ. The CDR3 has 16 amino acids. This chain's CDR3 is CASSLEGGLTSYEQYF. The CDR3 DNA reads TGCGCCAGCAGCTTGGAGGGGGGACTTACATCGTACGAGCAGTACTTC. Supplemented by reference TRBV5-1 and TRBJ2-7, the full variable domain reads KAGVTQTPRYLIKTRGQQVTLSCSPISGHRSVSWYQQTPGQGLQFLFEYFSETQRNKGNFPGRFSGRQFSNSRSEMNVSTLELGDSALYLCASSLEGGLTSYEQYFGPGTRLTVT.

The chain uses TRBV15 and TRBJ2-1; 10 bases match TRBD1. Unmatched junction bases numbered 21, after V lost 0 bases and J lost 10 bases. CDR1 and CDR2 from the germline V gene are LNHNV and YYDKDF (reference sequence). The CDR3 spans 20 residues. CDR3 nucleotide sequence: TGTGCCACCAGCAGAGATTGGAGACAGGGGGCGACGGGAGGTTCGAAAGAGCAGTTCTTC. This gives the protein CATSRDWRQGATGGSKEQFF. Full variable domain (remainder filled in from reference TRBV15 and TRBJ2-1): DAMVIQNPRYQVTQFGKPVTLSCSQTLNHNVMYWYQQKSSQAPKLLFHYYDKDFNNEADTPDNFQSRRPNTSFCFLDIRSPGLGDTAMYLCATSRDWRQGATGGSKEQFFGPGTRLTVL.

About this clonotype itself: This may stem from a read error, because a much larger clone lies one nucleotide away. J is TRBJ1-5 and V is TRBV6-1, with no clear D. Germline CDR1 MNHNS, CDR2 SASEGT. Trimming pared 1 base from V and 6 bases from J, leaving 7 bases between. The CDR3 spans 13 residues. CDR3 in DNA: TGTGCCAGCAGTGAAGTCGCCACTCAGCCCCAGCATTTT. Residues: CASSEVATQPQHF.

The rearrangement uses TRBV27 and TRBJ1-5, with D perhaps TRBD1 (6 bases). V gave up 0 bases and J gave up 2 bases, with 14 bases separating them. This CDR3 has 17 residues. The germline CDR1 and CDR2 sequences are MNHEY and SMNVEV (reference sequence). The CDR3 loop is CASSLSGRGLGNQPQHF. CDR3 nucleotides: TGTGCCAGCAGTTTATCTGGCCGGGGGCTGGGCAATCAGCCCCAGCATTTT.

This clonotype was observed many times. The V and J genes are TRBV28 and TRBJ1-2, with TRBD1 identical over 7 bases. Germline CDR1 reads MDHEN; CDR2 reads SYDVKM. Trimming removed 10 bases from V and 1 base from J; junction bases left unmatched: 15. The CDR3 spans 16 residues. CDR3 in DNA: TGTGCCACCCGCCCCGCCACAGGGGATTTTAACTATGGCTACACCTTC. Translated, it gives CATRPATGDFNYGYTF.

The table lists this clonotype with many counts. The gene calls are TRBV11-2 and TRBJ2-5, with 11 nucleotides matching TRBD2. The CDR3 is 16 residues long. The germline V gene encodes CDR1 SGHAT and CDR2 FQNNGV. V shed 5 bases and J 4 bases; nucleotides not matched to a gene: 9. CDR3 nucleotides: TGTGCCAGCAGCCGAACTAGCGGGAGTTCGTTAGAGACCCAGTACTTC. It specifies CASSRTSGSSLETQYF.

This clonotype has ten or more counts. The chain is built from TRBV29-1 and TRBJ2-1; D unresolved. The germline V and J ends were trimmed by 3 bases and 5 bases, with 5 bases remaining between them. CDR1 SQVTM and CDR2 ANQGSEA come from the germline V gene. This CDR3 spans 11 amino acids. For the CDR3, the DNA is TGCAGCGTTGACGGGCACAATGAGCAGTTCTTC. It codes for CSVDGHNEQFF.

This clonotype was picked up many times. This rearrangement joins TRBV12-5 to TRBJ1-1; possibly TRBD1 for D (6 bases). The CDR3 length is 15 residues. Germline V CDR1 and CDR2: LGHNT, FRNRAP. V dropped 3 bases and J dropped 1 base, with 12 bases sitting between them. CDR3: CASGFGQFGNTEAFF. The DNA of the CDR3 is TGTGCTAGTGGTTTCGGACAGTTTGGGAACACTGAAGCTTTCTTT.

This clonotype came up a few times. The chain couples TRBV6-4 to TRBJ1-4, with D perhaps TRBD1 (5 bases). V lost 4 bases and J lost 3, with 15 bases in between. CDR3 length: 16 residues. Germline V gene lookup returns CDR1 MRHNA and CDR2 SNTAGT. CDR3 sequence: CASSVPCLGANEKLFF. The CDR3 DNA is TGTGCCAGCAGTGTACCTTGTTTGGGGGCTAATGAAAAACTGTTTTTT.

This clonotype was recorded many times. This chain joins TRBV30 and TRBJ1-6; D not certain. This CDR3 has 12 amino acids. The germline V and J ends were trimmed by 6 bases and 7 bases, with 10 bases remaining between them. Germline assignment: CDR1 GTSNPN and CDR2 SVGIG (reference sequence). The CDR3 is CACGELNSPLHF. DNA of the CDR3: TGTGCCTGTGGAGAACTGAATTCACCCCTCCACTTT.

This clonotype came up once. The rearrangement uses TRBV27 and TRBJ2-7, with D perhaps assigned TRBD1 or TRBD2 (5 bases each). CDR3 length equals 14 residues. Per germline, CDR1 MNHEY and CDR2 SMNVEV (reference sequence). Trimming pared 2 bases from V and 3 bases from J, leaving 11 bases between. The CDR3 loop is CASSLRGEVYEQYF. CDR3 nucleotide sequence: TGTGCCAGCAGTTTAAGGGGAGAGGTCTACGAGCAGTACTTC.

This clonotype appeared many times. This rearrangement joins TRBV3-1 to TRBJ2-3; D gene uncertain. This CDR3 comprises 14 residues. Trimming took 0 bases from V and 2 from J, leaving 6 bases between them. Germline V gene sequence: CDR1 LGHDT, CDR2 YNNKEL (reference sequence). The CDR3 DNA reads TGTGCCAGCAGCCAAGAACTTCACACAGATACGCAGTATTTT. This encodes CASSQELHTDTQYF.

This clonotype was detected a few times. Just one base apart from a much larger clone, this may be a read error. The CDR3 nucleotides read TGTGCCAGCGGACCGGGACAGAGCACTGAAGCTTTCTTT. It yields the protein CASGPGQSTEAFF. The chain has TRBV2 and TRBJ1-1, with TRBD1 matching over 7 bases. V dropped 8 bases and J dropped 4; count of bases not matched to a gene: 7. The CDR3 is made up of 13 amino acids. Germline assignment: CDR1 SNHLY and CDR2 FYNNEI.

This clonotype was seen a few times. This chain links TRBV7-3 with TRBJ2-2; D is tentatively TRBD1 or TRBD2 (5 bases each). CDR3 length: 14 residues. The V gene's germline CDR1 is SGHTA and CDR2 FQGTGA. Trimming left V 8 bases short and J 4 bases short, with 14 bases between. CDR3 nucleotide sequence: TGTGCCAGCTCCCAAAGTGGGGGCACCGGGGAGCTGTTTTTT. This sequence encodes CASSQSGGTGELFF.

This clonotype was found a few times. V usage is TRBV20-1 and J usage is TRBJ1-5; D gene uncertain. CDR3 size: 12 residues. Trimming shortened V by 4 bases and J by 6 bases, and 10 bases separated the two germline ends. The germline V gene encodes CDR1 DFQATT and CDR2 SNEGSKA (reference sequence). The CDR3 nucleotides read TGCAGTGCTATGAAAATTGGTCAGCCCCAGCATTTT. Translating gives CSAMKIGQPQHF.

The gene calls are TRBV29-1 and TRBJ2-7, with D possibly being TRBD2 (6 bases). Germline V gives CDR1 SQVTM, CDR2 ANQGSEA. V gave up 3 bases and J gave up 6 bases, with 12 bases separating them. CDR3 length: 12 residues. This chain's CDR3 is CSVEEGQAEQYF. The CDR3 DNA is TGCAGCGTTGAGGAGGGCCAGGCCGAGCAGTACTTC.